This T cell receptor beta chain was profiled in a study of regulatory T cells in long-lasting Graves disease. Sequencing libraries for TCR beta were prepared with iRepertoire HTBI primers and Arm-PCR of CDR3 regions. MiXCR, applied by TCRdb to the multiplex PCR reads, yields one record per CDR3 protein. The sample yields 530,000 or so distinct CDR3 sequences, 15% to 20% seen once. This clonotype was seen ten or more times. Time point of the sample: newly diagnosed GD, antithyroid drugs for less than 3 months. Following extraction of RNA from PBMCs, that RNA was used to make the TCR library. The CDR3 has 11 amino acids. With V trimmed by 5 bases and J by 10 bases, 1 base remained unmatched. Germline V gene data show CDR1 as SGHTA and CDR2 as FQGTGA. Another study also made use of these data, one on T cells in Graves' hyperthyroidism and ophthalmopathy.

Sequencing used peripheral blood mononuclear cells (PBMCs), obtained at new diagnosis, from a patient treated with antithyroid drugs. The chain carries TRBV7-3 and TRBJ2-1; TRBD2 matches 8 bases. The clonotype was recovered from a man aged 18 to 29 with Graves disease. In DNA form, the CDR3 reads TGTGCCAGCAGCGCGGGGGGAGAGCAGTTCTTC. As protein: CASSAGGEQFF.